This T cell receptor beta chain is drawn from a study of post-analysis software for immune sequencing data. Background on the study: Recorded subtypes: relapsing-remitting, secondary progressive, progressive-relapsing; some patients unannotated. Study-level findings and limits: F measure clustering grouped samples strongly by preparation batch. Those with multiple sclerosis, the patient group, showed significantly lower normalized Chao1 diversity than controls. Controls had lower frequencies than patients of about 5 TRBV segments, which included TRBV5-6, TRBV5-1 and TRBV20-1.

Carried by the TCR beta cDNA libraries were unique molecular identifiers. T cells, roughly 1 to 10 million of them, yielded a few hundred thousand cDNA molecules. TCRdb re-called the PCR reads through MiXCR, storing one row per CDR3 protein. This table has 170,000 or so distinct CDR3 sequences, roughly 31% appearing once. This clonotype has at least ten counts. Its cognate antigen is unknown. Germline V lookup: CDR1 SGHRS, CDR2 YFSETQ. The length of the CDR3 is 17 residues. Losses at the gene ends were 4 bases for V and 3 bases for J; bases not matched to a gene: 15. This chain uses TRBV5-1 with TRBJ2-5; 7 nucleotides match TRBD2. Sequenced: blood. The receptor was isolated from a girl aged 5 to 17 with multiple sclerosis. The CDR3 DNA reads as TGCGCCAGCAGCATGGGGGTGTCTAGCGGATTCAAAGAGACCCAGTACTTC. This sequence encodes CASSMGVSSGFKETQYF. The variable domain in full, completed from reference TRBV5-1 and TRBJ2-5, reads KAGVTQTPRYLIKTRGQQVTLSCSPISGHRSVSWYQQTPGQGLQFLFEYFSETQRNKGNFPGRFSGRQFSNSRSEMNVSTLELGDSALYLCASSMGVSSGFKETQYFGPGTRLLVL.